This T cell receptor (beta chain) was profiled in a study of blood T cell repertoires in COVID-19. As for the study in general: Acute and convalescent COVID-19 samples came from the United States, Italy and Spain.

J lost 6 bases, V lost 5 bases, and 7 bases had no gene match. This CDR3 spans 13 amino acids. Germline V lookup: CDR1 SQVTM, CDR2 ANQGSEA. Generated by immunoSEQ multiplex PCR, the TCRdb table keeps only in-frame clones and is missing some. In the table there are about 200,000 clones, around 86% of which are singletons. Sample: peripheral blood. The source of this sequence is a man in his sixties with acute or convalescent COVID-19. The gene calls are TRBV29-1 and TRBJ2-7; TRBD1 agrees at 10 bases. DNA for the CDR3: TGCAGCGTTCTCCCGGGACAGGGGAGCGAGCAGTACTTC. Residues: CSVLPGQGSEQYF.